This T cell receptor (beta chain) was observed in a study of identical twins. Study results and caveats: Invariant populations such as MAIT and iNKT cells could partly muddle zero-insertion analyses. Abundant beta clonotypes from cord blood had fewer insertions, unlike memory repertoires, which showed none.

Addition of a universal primer site occurred through template switching, and cDNA carried unique molecular identifiers. TCRdb redid the calling of the 5' RACE reads with MiXCR, one entry per CDR3 protein. Of under 300,000 distinct CDR3 sequences listed, around 15% are singletons. A few counts support this clonotype. The antigen remains unidentified. The CDR3 covers 15 residues. Trimming left V 0 bases short and J 0 bases short, with 9 bases between. Per germline, CDR1 DFQATT and CDR2 SNEGSKA (reference sequence). Every one of the donors was a healthy Caucasian. The V and J genes are TRBV20-1 and TRBJ2-1; D is possibly TRBD1 (5 bases). The sequencing input was memory (CD45RO+) T cells sorted from blood. This sequence was found in a woman under 30 in good health. The CDR3 sequence is CSARDREHSYNEQFF. The CDR3 DNA sequence: TGCAGTGCTAGAGACAGGGAACACTCCTACAATGAGCAGTTCTTC.